A selection of T cell receptor beta chains follows, all from one sample in a study of blood T cell repertoires in COVID-19. The method was immunoSEQ multiplex PCR; TCRdb's version includes in-frame clones alone and lacks a portion of them. The data show about 370,000 clones, roughly 90% seen once. What was sequenced was peripheral blood. The receptor source for this set is a woman between 25 and 40 years old with COVID-19, enrolled during active disease. Both conserved end residues are part of each CDR3. A D gene is named only where the DNA matches it firmly. Size values are once, few and many counts, or a class for expanded clones, and some rows have none.

v_call,clone_size,d_call,j_call,cdr3_nt,cdr3_aa
TRBV4-3,NA,TRBD2,TRBJ2-1,TGCGCCAGCAGCCAAGATCTAGCGGGGCCCTACAATGAGCAGTTCTTC,CASSQDLAGPYNEQFF
TRBV6-5,NA,TRBD1,TRBJ1-2,TGTGCCAGCATTGCCTCACAGGGGGCGGACTATGGCTACACCTTC,CASIASQGADYGYTF
TRBV5-1,once,TRBD2,TRBJ2-1,TGCGCCAGCAGCTTGGGACTAGCAGCGGGTGAGCAGTTCTTC,CASSLGLAAGEQFF
TRBV5-1,NA,TRBD2,TRBJ2-3,TGCGCCAGCAGGTCACAGAATAGCGGGGGCACAGATACGCAGTATTTT,CASRSQNSGGTDTQYF
TRBV27,few,NA,TRBJ2-5,TGTGCCAGCAGTTTAATTCTAGCGCCATGGGAGACCCAGTACTTC,CASSLILAPWETQYF
TRBV19,NA,NA,TRBJ2-6,TGTGCCAGTAGTATGTTGGGTGGGAGAGGATCCCGTTCTGGGGCCAACGTCCTGACTTTC,CASSMLGGRGSRSGANVLTF
TRBV5-6,NA,NA,TRBJ2-1,TGTGCCAGCAGCTTCGGCGGGACCTACAATGAGCAGTTCTTC,CASSFGGTYNEQFF
TRBV18,NA,NA,TRBJ1-4,TGTGCCAGCTCACCTACGTCGACAGCTAATGAAAAACTGTTTTTT,CASSPTSTANEKLFF
TRBV7-9,once,NA,TRBJ1-5,TGTGCCAGTAACACACAAAATCAGCCCCAGCATTTT,CASNTQNQPQHF
TRBV7-2,NA,TRBD2,TRBJ2-7,TGTGCCAGCAGCTATTTGGGGCTAGTTAGCGGGGTAGCGGGTGAGCAGTACTTC,CASSYLGLVSGVAGEQYF
TRBV19,NA,NA,TRBJ1-6,TGTGCCAGTACTACGACAGAATATAATTCACCCCTCCACTTT,CASTTTEYNSPLHF
TRBV2,NA,NA,TRBJ1-2,TGTGCCAGCAGTGAGAGCGGAGATGACTATGGCTACACCTTC,CASSESGDDYGYTF
TRBV6-5,NA,TRBD1,TRBJ2-7,TGTGCCAGCAGAAAGACAGGGATGCGGGAGCAGTACTTC,CASRKTGMREQYF
TRBV6-1,NA,TRBD1,TRBJ2-2,TGTGCCAGCAGTGGGCCGGGACAGGGGGCAGGAACCGGGGAGCTGTTTTTT,CASSGPGQGAGTGELFF